The 14 T cell receptor beta chains below come from one sample, sequenced in a study of blood T cells in healthy people across ages. A second about 6 to 12 cycle PCR used barcoded and J-beta primers. Each CDR3 protein is one row after TCRdb ran MiXCR on the 5' RACE reads. The sample lists about 760,000 distinct CDR3 sequences, just under 25% occurring once. This sample also belongs to another study, concerning T cells of mothers and their children.

Sequencing used blood. The receptors were gathered from a boy aged 10-17 years in good health.

This clonotype was counted only a few times. The CDR3 sequence is CASSLTQTTYEQYF. The CDR3, as DNA: TGTGCCAGCAGTTTAACACAGACTACCTACGAGCAGTACTTC. This chain joins TRBV27 and TRBJ2-7; tentatively, D is TRBD2 (5 bases). With 2 bases removed from V and 2 bases from J, the gap between germline ends came to 10 bases. This CDR3 is built from 14 residues. Germline assignment: CDR1 MNHEY and CDR2 SMNVEV (reference sequence).

This clonotype was observed a handful of times. The chain employs TRBV29-1 and TRBJ1-1; tentatively, D is TRBD1 (5 bases). Trimming removed 5 bases at V and 1 base at J, with 17 bases between. This CDR3 is 15 amino acids long. The germline V gene encodes CDR1 SQVTM and CDR2 ANQGSEA. CDR3 amino acids: CSVRRGRLENTEAFF. CDR3 nucleotide sequence: TGCAGCGTTCGTAGGGGCAGATTAGAGAACACTGAAGCTTTCTTT.

The V call is TRBV4-3, the J call TRBJ2-2; D is ambiguous. Germline lookup yields CDR1 LGHNA and CDR2 YSLEER. Trimming removed 1 base at V and 2 bases at J, with 11 bases between. The CDR3 extends over 16 amino acids. The CDR3 loop reads CASSQGIPGNTGELFF. The DNA of the CDR3 is TGCGCCAGCAGCCAAGGGATCCCCGGTAACACCGGGGAGCTGTTTTTT.

This clonotype turned up a few times. The chain is built from TRBV20-1 and TRBJ1-2; D unresolved. This CDR3 has 11 residues. V was shortened by 3 bases and J by 1 base, with 3 bases between the two germline ends. Germline V CDR1 and CDR2: DFQATT, SNEGSKA (reference sequence). CDR3 sequence reads: CSASHNYGYTF. The CDR3 DNA reads TGCAGTGCTAGTCATAACTATGGCTACACCTTC.

This clonotype was recorded a few times. The chain uses TRBV18 and TRBJ1-2; 10 bases line up with TRBD1. The CDR3 spans 15 residues. V shed 0 bases, J shed 2 bases, and the junction held 0 bases outside the gene matches. CDR1 and CDR2 from the germline V gene are KGHSH and LQKENI. CDR3 coding DNA: TGTGCCAGCTCACCACCGGGACAGGGGAACTATGGCTACACCTTC. Translated: CASSPPGQGNYGYTF.

This chain joins TRBV28 and TRBJ2-1; TRBD2 matches 10 bases. The J segment lost 6 bases and the V segment lost 6 bases, leaving 8 bases of the junction unmatched. The CDR3 is 15 residues long. From germline, CDR1 is MDHEN and CDR2 SYDVKM. The CDR3 region is CASSPGLAFANEQFF. The CDR3 DNA reads TGTGCCAGCAGCCCGGGACTAGCGTTTGCCAATGAGCAGTTCTTC.

This clonotype was counted a few times. V is TRBV6-5 and J is TRBJ2-5, with D perhaps given as TRBD1 or TRBD2 (5 bases each). With the DNA end fitting TRBJ2-1 better, the J assignment may be wrong. Germline values: CDR1 MNHEY, CDR2 SVGAGI. The CDR3 is made up of 12 amino acids. As DNA, the CDR3 is TGTGCCAGCAGTCGAGGGGCCAATGAGCAGTTCTTC. Translating it yields CASSRGANEQFF.

This clonotype was counted a few times. The chain employs TRBV28 and TRBJ2-5; D may match TRBD1 or TRBD2 (5 bases each). The J call may be in error: the DNA end matches TRBJ2-7 better. The CDR3 has 12 residues. Germline V gene lookup returns CDR1 MDHEN and CDR2 SYDVKM. The CDR3 is CATGDRAYEQYF. The CDR3 nucleotides are TGTGCCACCGGGGACCGAGCCTACGAGCAGTACTTC.

This chain uses TRBV28 with TRBJ2-5; D gene uncertain. The CDR3 has 13 residues. Trimming cost V 3 bases and J 7 bases, with 12 bases left between them. In germline, CDR1 is MDHEN, CDR2 SYDVKM. CDR3 sequence: CASSFGQLVTQYF. Here the CDR3 DNA reads TGTGCCAGCAGTTTTGGCCAGTTGGTGACCCAGTACTTC.

This chain joins TRBV4-2 and TRBJ2-5; D possibly matches TRBD1 or TRBD2 (5 bases each). Gene TRBJ2-7 matches the end of the DNA better, so the J call may be wrong. CDR3 size: 14 residues. In germline, CDR1 is LGHNA, CDR2 YNFKEQ. The CDR3 DNA follows: TGTGCCAGCAGCCCGAGGGGCCTGGGGAACGAGCAGTACTTC. It specifies CASSPRGLGNEQYF.

The table lists this clonotype with a few counts. The rearrangement links TRBV18 to TRBJ2-5, with 8 bases that match TRBD2. V trimming: 0 bases; J trimming: 4 bases; junction bases outside the gene matches: 1. CDR3 length: 14 amino acids. Germline values: CDR1 KGHSH, CDR2 LQKENI. The CDR3, as DNA: TGTGCCAGCTCACCACCTAGCGGGACAGAGACCCAGTACTTC. Its translation: CASSPPSGTETQYF.

The chain links TRBV6-5 to TRBJ2-5, with unresolved D. In germline, CDR1 is MNHEY, CDR2 SVGAGI. The CDR3 is 12 amino acids. Trimming left V 7 bases short and J 5 bases short, with 11 bases between. CDR3 region: CASTGPWETQYF. Written as DNA, the CDR3 is TGTGCCAGCACCGGGCCGTGGGAGACCCAGTACTTC.

This clonotype has just a few counts. The chain recombines TRBV29-1 with TRBJ1-2; D may be TRBD1 (6 bases). The CDR3 runs 12 residues. Trimming pared 5 bases from V and 4 bases from J, leaving 11 bases between. The germline V gene encodes CDR1 SQVTM and CDR2 ANQGSEA. The CDR3 DNA sequence: TGCAGCGTTACAGGGAACTCCTATGGCTACACCTTC. It yields the protein CSVTGNSYGYTF.

This chain connects TRBV9 to TRBJ2-7; 7 positions agree with TRBD1. The CDR3 totals 14 residues. Trimming removed 4 bases from V and 3 bases from J; junction bases left unmatched: 7. From germline, CDR1 is SGDLS and CDR2 YYNGEE. The CDR3 DNA reads as TGTGCCAGCAGCCCCTCGACAGGGTACTACGAGCAGTACTTC. This codes for CASSPSTGYYEQYF. The variable domain in full, with the rest retrieved from reference TRBV9 and TRBJ2-7, is DSGVTQTPKHLITATGQRVTLRCSPRSGDLSVYWYQQSLDQGLQFLIQYYNGEERAKGNILERFSAQQFPDLHSELNLSSLELGDSALYFCASSPSTGYYEQYFGPGTRLTVT.